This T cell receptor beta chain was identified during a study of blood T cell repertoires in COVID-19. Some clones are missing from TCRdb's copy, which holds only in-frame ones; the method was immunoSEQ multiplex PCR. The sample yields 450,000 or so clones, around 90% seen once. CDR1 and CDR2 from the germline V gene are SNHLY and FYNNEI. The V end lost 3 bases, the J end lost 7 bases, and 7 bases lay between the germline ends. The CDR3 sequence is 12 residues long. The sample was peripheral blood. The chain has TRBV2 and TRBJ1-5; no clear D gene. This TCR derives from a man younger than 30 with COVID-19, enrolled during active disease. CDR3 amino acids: CASSDFVQPQHF. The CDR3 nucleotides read TGTGCCAGCAGTGATTTCGTCCAGCCCCAGCATTTT.